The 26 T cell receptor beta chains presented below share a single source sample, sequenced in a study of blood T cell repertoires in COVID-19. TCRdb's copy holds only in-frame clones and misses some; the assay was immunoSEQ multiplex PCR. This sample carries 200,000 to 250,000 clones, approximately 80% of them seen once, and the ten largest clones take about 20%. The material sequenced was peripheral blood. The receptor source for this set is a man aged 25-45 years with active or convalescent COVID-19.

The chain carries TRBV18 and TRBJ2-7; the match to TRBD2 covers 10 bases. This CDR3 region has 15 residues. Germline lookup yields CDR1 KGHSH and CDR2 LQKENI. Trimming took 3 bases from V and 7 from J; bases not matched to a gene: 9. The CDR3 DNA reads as TGTGCCAGCTCACCCCAGCTAGCGGGAGAAGGTGAGCAGTACTTC. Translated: CASSPQLAGEGEQYF.

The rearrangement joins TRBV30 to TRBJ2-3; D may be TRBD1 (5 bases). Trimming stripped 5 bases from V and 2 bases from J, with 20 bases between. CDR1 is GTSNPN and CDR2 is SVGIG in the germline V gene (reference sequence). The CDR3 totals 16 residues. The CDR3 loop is CAWEFPETANTDTQYF. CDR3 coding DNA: TGTGCCTGGGAGTTCCCCGAGACAGCCAACACAGATACGCAGTATTTT.

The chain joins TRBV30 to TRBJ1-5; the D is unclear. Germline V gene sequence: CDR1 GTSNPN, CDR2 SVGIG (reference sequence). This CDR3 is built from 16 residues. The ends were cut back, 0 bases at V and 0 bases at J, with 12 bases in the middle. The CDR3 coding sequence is TGTGCCTGGAGTGTGCCCGAGTGGTATAGCAATCAGCCCCAGCATTTT. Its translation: CAWSVPEWYSNQPQHF.

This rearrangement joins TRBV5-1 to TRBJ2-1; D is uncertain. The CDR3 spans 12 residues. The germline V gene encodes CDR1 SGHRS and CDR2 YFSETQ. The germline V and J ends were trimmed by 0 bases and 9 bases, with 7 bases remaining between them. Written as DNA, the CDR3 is TGCGCCAGCAGCTTGGAGAGGAGTGAGCAGTTCTTC. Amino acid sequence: CASSLERSEQFF.

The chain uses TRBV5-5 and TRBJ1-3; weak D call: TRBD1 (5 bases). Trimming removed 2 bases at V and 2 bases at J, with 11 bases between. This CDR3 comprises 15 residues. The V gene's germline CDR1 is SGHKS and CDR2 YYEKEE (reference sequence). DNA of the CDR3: TGTGCCAGCAGCTTTAACGGGGGAGCTGGAAACACCATATATTTT. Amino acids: CASSFNGGAGNTIYF.

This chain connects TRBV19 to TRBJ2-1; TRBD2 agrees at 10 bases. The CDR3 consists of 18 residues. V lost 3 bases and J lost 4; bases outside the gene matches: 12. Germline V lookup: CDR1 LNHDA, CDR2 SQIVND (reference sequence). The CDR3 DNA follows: TGTGCCAGTAGTATTAGGACCCCGGCTAGCGGGGGATACAATGAGCAGTTCTTC. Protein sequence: CASSIRTPASGGYNEQFF.

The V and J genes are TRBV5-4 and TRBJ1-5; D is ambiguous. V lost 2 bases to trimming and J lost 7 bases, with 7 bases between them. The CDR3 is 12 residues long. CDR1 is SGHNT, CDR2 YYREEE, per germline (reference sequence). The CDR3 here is CASSFGSQPQHF. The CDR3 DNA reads TGTGCCAGCAGCTTTGGGAGCCAGCCCCAGCATTTT.

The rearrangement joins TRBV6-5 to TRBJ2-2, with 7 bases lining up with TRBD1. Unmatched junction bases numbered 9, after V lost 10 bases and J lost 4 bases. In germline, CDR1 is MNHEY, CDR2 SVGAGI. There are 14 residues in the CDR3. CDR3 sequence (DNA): TGTGCCACCGGGACCGGGACAGCCACCGGGGAGCTGTTTTTT. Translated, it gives CATGTGTATGELFF.

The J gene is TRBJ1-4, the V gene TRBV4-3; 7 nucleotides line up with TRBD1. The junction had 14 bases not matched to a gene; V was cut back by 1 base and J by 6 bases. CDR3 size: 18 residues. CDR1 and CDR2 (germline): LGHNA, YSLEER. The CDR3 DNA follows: TGCGCCAGCAGCCAAGGGGGACAGAAAATATGGGGTTATGAAAAACTGTTTTTT. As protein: CASSQGGQKIWGYEKLFF.

The CDR3 DNA sequence: TGCGCCAGCAGCGGAGACAGGGGTAACACCGGGGAGCTGTTTTTT. Encoded protein: CASSGDRGNTGELFF. This sequence joins TRBV5-1 and TRBJ2-2; TRBD1 agrees at 8 bases. The J segment lost 2 bases and the V segment lost 4 bases, leaving 4 bases of the junction unmatched. Germline values: CDR1 SGHRS, CDR2 YFSETQ. This CDR3 is built from 15 residues.

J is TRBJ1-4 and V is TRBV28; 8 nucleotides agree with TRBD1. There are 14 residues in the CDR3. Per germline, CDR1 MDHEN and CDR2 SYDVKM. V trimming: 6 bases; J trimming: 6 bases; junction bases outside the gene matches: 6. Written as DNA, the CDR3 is TGTGCCAGCAGCCTCCGGACAGGGTATGAAAAACTGTTTTTT. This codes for CASSLRTGYEKLFF.

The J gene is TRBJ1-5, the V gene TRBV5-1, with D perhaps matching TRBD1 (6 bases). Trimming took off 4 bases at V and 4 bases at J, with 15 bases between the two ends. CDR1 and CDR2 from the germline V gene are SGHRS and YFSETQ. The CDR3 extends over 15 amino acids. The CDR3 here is CASSLTGNINQPQHF. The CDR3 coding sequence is TGCGCCAGCAGCCTTACAGGGAATATTAATCAGCCCCAGCATTTT.

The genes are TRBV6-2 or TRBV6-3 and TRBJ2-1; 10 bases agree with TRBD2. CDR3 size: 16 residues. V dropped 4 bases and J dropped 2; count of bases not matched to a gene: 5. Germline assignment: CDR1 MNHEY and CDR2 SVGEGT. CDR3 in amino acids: CASSSLAGVTYNEQFF. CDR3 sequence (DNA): TGTGCCAGCAGTTCTCTAGCGGGAGTGACCTACAATGAGCAGTTCTTC.

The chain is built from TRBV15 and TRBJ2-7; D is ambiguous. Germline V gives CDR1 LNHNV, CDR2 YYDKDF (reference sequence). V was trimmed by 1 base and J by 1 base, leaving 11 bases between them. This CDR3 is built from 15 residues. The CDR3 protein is CATSRGLQNSYEQYF. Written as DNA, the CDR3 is TGTGCCACCAGCAGAGGGCTGCAGAATTCCTACGAGCAGTACTTC.

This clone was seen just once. The CDR3 region has the DNA TGCGCCAGCAGCCAAGGAGGACAACTGAACACTGAAGCTTTCTTT. This gives the protein CASSQGGQLNTEAFF. The chain uses TRBV4-1 and TRBJ1-1, with D possibly TRBD1 on 5 matching bases. CDR1 and CDR2 (germline): MGHRA, YSYEKL. The CDR3 sequence is 15 residues long. With 1 base removed from V and 0 bases from J, the gap between germline ends came to 9 bases.

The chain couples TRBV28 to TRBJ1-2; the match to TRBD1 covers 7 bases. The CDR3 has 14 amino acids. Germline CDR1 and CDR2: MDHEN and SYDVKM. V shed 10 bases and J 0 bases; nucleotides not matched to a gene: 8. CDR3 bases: TGTGCCACCCGGACAGGCATACCTAACTATGGCTACACCTTC. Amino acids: CATRTGIPNYGYTF.

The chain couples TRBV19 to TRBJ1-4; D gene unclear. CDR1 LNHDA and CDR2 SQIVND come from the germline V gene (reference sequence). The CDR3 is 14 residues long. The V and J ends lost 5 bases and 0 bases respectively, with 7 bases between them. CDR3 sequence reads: CASSPSTTNEKLFF. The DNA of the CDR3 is TGTGCCAGTAGTCCGAGTACAACTAATGAAAAACTGTTTTTT.

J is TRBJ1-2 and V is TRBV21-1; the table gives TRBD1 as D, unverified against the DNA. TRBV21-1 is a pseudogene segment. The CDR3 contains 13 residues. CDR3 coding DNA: TGTGCCCCCCCGTGGGGCAGGGATAAGAGCTACACCTTC. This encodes CAPPWGRDKSYTF.

The CDR3 DNA reads TGTGCCAGCAGCTTAGCGGGAGTTTACGAGCAGTACTTC. Protein: CASSLAGVYEQYF. The chain couples TRBV7-9 to TRBJ2-7; TRBD2 might be the D (5 bases). This CDR3 spans 13 amino acids. V was cut by 0 bases and J by 4 bases, with 7 bases left in between. Per the germline V gene, CDR1 is SEHNR and CDR2 is FQNEAQ (reference sequence).

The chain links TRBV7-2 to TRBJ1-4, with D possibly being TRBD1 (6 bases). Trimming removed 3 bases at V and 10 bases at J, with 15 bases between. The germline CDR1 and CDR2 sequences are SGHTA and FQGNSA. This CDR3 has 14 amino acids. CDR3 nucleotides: TGTGCCAGCAGCTTGCAGGGGCAGTTTGGAAAACTGTTTTTT. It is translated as CASSLQGQFGKLFF.

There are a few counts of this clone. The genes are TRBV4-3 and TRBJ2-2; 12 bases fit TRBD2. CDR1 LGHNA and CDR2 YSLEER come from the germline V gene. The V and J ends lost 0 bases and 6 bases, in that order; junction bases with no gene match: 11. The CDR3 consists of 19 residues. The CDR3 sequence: CASSQESIGLAGRAGELFF. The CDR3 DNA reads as TGCGCCAGCAGCCAAGAATCGATTGGACTAGCGGGACGCGCCGGGGAGCTGTTTTTT.

The CDR3 region is CASSQDGASRREDTQYF. The CDR3 DNA follows: TGTGCCAGCAGCCAAGACGGGGCTAGCCGGCGGGAAGATACGCAGTATTTT. The rearrangement uses TRBV4-2 and TRBJ2-3, with D perhaps TRBD2 (6 bases). The germline V gene has CDR1 LGHNA and CDR2 YNFKEQ. The CDR3 loop spans 17 amino acids. Trimming shortened V by 0 bases and J by 5 bases, and 18 bases separated the two germline ends.

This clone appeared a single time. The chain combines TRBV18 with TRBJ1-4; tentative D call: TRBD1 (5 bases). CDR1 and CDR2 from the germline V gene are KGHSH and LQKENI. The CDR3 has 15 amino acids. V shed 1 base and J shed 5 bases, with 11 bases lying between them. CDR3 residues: CASSPHNRRNEKLFF. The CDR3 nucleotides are TGTGCCAGCTCACCACACAACAGGAGAAATGAAAAACTGTTTTTT.

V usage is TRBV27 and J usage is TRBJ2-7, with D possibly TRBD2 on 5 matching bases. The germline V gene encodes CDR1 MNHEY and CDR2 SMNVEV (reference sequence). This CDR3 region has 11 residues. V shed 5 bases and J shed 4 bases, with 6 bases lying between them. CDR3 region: CASSRGYEQYF. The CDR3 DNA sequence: TGTGCCAGCAGTCGGGGTTACGAGCAGTACTTC.

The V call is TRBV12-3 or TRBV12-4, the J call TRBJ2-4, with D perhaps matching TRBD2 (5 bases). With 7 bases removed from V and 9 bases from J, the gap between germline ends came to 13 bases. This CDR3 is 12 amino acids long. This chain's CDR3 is CASTTRVGIQYF. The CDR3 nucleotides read TGTGCCAGCACCACTAGAGTCGGCATTCAGTACTTC.

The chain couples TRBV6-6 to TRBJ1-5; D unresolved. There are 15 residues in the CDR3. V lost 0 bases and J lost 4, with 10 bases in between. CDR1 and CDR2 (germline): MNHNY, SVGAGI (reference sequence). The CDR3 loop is CASSYSLLSNQPQHF. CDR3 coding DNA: TGTGCCAGCAGTTACTCGCTATTATCGAATCAGCCCCAGCATTTT.